A selection of T cell receptor beta chains follows, all from one sample in a study of cytomegalovirus exposure and HLA in healthy donors. Libraries were prepared by immunoSEQ multiplex PCR; TCRdb keeps only in-frame clonotypes and omits some of them. The sample records some 120,000 clones, roughly four fifths being singletons. Sample: PBMCs. Receptor source: a woman in her fifties or sixties in good health and CMV-seropositive. The CDR3 runs from the conserved cysteine through the conserved F or W.

v_gene,j_gene,CDR3aa
TRBV29-1,TRBJ2-3,CSVGGTGPRTDTQYF
TRBV6-1,TRBJ2-2,CASSELLNTGELFF
TRBV5-1,TRBJ2-5,CASARTGEGGETQYF
TRBV5-1,TRBJ1-5,CASSLTVGQPQHF
TRBV5-6,TRBJ1-6,CASSLRRAGDSPLHF
TRBV5-1,TRBJ2-1,CASSYGTSGIEQFF
TRBV11-3,TRBJ2-1,CASSLTLLGSSYNEQFF
TRBV18,TRBJ1-2,CASSPILPGDSDGYTF
TRBV2,TRBJ1-2,CASSFTMGQDGGYTF
TRBV6-1,TRBJ1-5,CASSFDRGRNQPQHF
TRBV30,TRBJ1-3,CASGGISSGNTIYF